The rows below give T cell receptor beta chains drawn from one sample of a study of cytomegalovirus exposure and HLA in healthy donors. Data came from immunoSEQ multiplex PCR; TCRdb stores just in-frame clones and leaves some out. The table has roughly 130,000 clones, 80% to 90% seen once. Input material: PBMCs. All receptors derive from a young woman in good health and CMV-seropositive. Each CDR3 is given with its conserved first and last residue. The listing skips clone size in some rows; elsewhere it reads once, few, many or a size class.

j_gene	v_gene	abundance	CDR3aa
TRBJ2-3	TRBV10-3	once	CAISESTRRSIGTDTQYF
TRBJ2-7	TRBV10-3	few	CAPERQGFDEQYF
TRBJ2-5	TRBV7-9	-	CSSSAGQGEETQYF
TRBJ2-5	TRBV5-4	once	CASSSEGTQYF
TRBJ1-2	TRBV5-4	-	CASSLWQGANYGYTF
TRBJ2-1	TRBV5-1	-	CASSHQTYNEQFF
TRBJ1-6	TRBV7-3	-	CASSTGGGAYSPLHF
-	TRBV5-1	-	CASSLDLSYEQYF
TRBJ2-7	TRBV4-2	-	CASSLANAYEQYF
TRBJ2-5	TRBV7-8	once	CASSLRDRGETQYF
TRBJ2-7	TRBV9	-	CASSPGAEQYF
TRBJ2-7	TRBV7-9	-	CASSSRWGQVTYEQYF
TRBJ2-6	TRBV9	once	CASSVVTVPGANVLTF
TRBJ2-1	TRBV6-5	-	CASGAFQMGEQFF
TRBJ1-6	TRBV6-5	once	CASTTGANSPLHF
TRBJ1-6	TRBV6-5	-	CASRQGQSYNSPLHF
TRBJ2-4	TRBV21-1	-	CASSKGRAGIDIQYF
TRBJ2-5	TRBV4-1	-	CASSQGDSETQYF
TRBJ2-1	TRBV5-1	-	CASSPGTSGYNEQFF
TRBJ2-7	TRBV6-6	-	CASSQGAGARYEQYF
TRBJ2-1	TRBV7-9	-	CASSLLAGFSYNEQFF
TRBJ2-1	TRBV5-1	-	CASSGQGLVDEQFF
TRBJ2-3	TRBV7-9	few	CSSTTFHLVGTASTDTQYF
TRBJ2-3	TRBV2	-	CASSVERGGFTDTQYF
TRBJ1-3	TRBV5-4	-	CASSQDSNTIYF
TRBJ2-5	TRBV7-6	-	CASSAQGPGGETQYF
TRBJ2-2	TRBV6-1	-	CASSGLGGGHTGELFF
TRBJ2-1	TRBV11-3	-	CASSPGGSYNEQFF
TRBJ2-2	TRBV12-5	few	CASGSTDRGSYGELFF
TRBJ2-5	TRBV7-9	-	CASSLRERGNLQETQYF
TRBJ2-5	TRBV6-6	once	CASSYSGGGQETQYF
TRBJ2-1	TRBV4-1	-	CASSYSRDYLNEQFF
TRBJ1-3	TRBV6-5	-	CASSRGTVGNTIYF
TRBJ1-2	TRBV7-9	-	CASSSQQAPGYGYTF
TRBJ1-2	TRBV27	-	CASSFTPNYGYTF
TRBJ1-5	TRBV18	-	CASSLDMNYPQHF
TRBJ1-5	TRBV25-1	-	CASSDPAGQHNQPQHF